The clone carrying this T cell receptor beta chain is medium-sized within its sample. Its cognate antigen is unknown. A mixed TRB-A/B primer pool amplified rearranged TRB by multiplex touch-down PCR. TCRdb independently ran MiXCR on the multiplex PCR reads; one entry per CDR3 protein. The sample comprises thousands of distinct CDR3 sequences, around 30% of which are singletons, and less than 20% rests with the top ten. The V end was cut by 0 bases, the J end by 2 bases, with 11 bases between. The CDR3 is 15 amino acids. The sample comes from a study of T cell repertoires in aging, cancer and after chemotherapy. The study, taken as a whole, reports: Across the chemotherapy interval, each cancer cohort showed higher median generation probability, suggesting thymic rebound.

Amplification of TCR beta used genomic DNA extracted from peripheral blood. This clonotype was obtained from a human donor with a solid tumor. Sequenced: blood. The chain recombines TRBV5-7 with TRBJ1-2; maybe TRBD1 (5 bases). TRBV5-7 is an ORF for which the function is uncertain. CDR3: CASSLAPGPNYGYTF. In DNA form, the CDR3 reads TGTGCCAGCAGCTTGGCGCCAGGGCCGAACTATGGCTACACCTTC.